What follows are 16 T cell receptor delta chains derived from one specimen sequenced in a study of γδ T cells in repeated Plasmodium falciparum infection. TCRdb used CATT to re-call clones from the multiplex PCR reads. Altogether over 45,000 delta-chain clones are present, 1.6% being singletons, with the ten largest covering roughly 8.6%. Vgamma9/Vdelta2+ and Vdelta2-negative gammadelta T cells were flow-sorted from PBMC for bulk sequencing. The sequenced material came from gamma-delta T cells from blood. These receptor sequences come from a pool of human donors (malaria-infected and uninfected, not separated).

The table lists this clone with a few counts. Translating this DNA gives a protein that differs at residue 14 from the TCRdb one, which belongs to a much larger clone; a read error is likely, and the protein shown is this translation. The rearrangement joins TRDV1 to TRDJ1; 7 positions agree with TRDD3. The J gene is absent in TCRdb and was assigned here via DNA matching to germline. The CDR3 spans 17 residues. The germline gives CDR1 TSWWSYY, CDR2 QGS. In nucleotides, the CDR3 is TGTGCTCTTGGGGAAACAAGGGGGATGGACCGCACCGATGAACTCATCTTT. Its protein product is CALGETRGMDRTDELIF.

This clone has ten or more counts. A much bigger clone sits one base away, suggesting this may be a read error. The chain joins TRDV1 to TRDJ1, with TRDD3 matching over 8 bases. The CDR3 consists of 16 residues. V lost 1 base, J lost 8 bases, and 12 bases stayed unmatched. The germline gives CDR1 TSWWSYY, CDR2 QGS. The CDR3 loop is CALGEPVRRGITKLIF. The CDR3 DNA reads TGTGCTCTTGGGGAACCGGTCCGAAGGGGGATAACCAAACTCATCTTT.

This clone was recorded at least ten times. A far larger clone is only one base removed, so a read error is likely. This CDR3 is also generated by other DNA sequences in the sample. The J gene is TRDJ1, the V gene TRDV1; 13 bases fit TRDD3. TCRdb records no J gene; here it was assigned by comparing the DNA to germline. J was trimmed by 10 bases and V by 2 bases; bases with no gene match: 37. Germline CDR1 TSWWSYY, CDR2 QGS. The CDR3 totals 25 residues. The CDR3 here is CALGEISAPSRAPYWGIRVTIGLIF. The CDR3 DNA is TGTGCTCTTGGGGAAATTTCAGCTCCCTCTCGGGCCCCGTACTGGGGGATACGGGTTACAATAGGACTCATCTTT.

As concerns this clone: The TCRdb record carries a much larger clone's protein, which differs from this DNA's translation at residue 9; a read error is the likely cause, and the protein listed here is the DNA translation. The genes are TRDV2 and TRDJ1; TRDD3 might be the D (5 bases). The CDR3 is 16 amino acids. Germline lookup yields CDR1 GEAIGNYY and CDR2 EKD. CDR3 bases: TGCGCCTGTGACACCGAGGAAGAAGGGGGCACCGATAAACTCATCTTT. It is translated as CACDTEEEGGTDKLIF.

As to this clone: Its ends do not fully match the called genes, so a read error is possible. DNA for the CDR3: TGCTCTGGGGAGCTTCCGATACCGGGTAAACTCATCTTT. Protein product: CSGELPIPGKLIF. This rearrangement joins TRDV1 to TRDJ1; tentatively, D is TRDD3 (6 bases). No J gene was available from TCRdb, and it was assigned here by a germline match of the DNA. The germline V gene encodes CDR1 TSWWSYY and CDR2 QGS. The CDR3 runs 13 residues.

Remarks on this clone: A read error likely explains why the TCRdb protein, taken from a much larger clone, differs from this DNA's translation at residue 14; the protein shown is translated from the DNA. The chain couples TRDV3 to TRDJ1; TRDD3 matches at 7 bases. The CDR3 runs 17 residues. Germline assignment: CDR1 TVYSNPD and CDR2 GDNSRS (reference sequence). In DNA, the CDR3 is TGTGCCTCCTATCGGCGTACTGTGGGGATAAACACCGATAGACTCATCTTT. Translation gives CASYRRTVGINTDRLIF. The whole variable domain, filled in from reference TRDV3 and TRDJ1, reads CDKVTQSSPDQTVASGSEVVLLCTYDTVYSNPDLFWYRIRPDYSFQFVFYGDNSRSEGADFTQGRFSVKHILTQKAFHLVISPVRTEDSATYYCASYRRTVGINTDRLIFGKGTRVTVEP.

As for this clone: TCRdb pairs this DNA with a much larger clone's protein that differs at residue 14, likely a read error; the protein shown was translated from the DNA. V usage is TRDV1 and J usage is TRDJ1; D remains ambiguous. No J segment appears in TCRdb, so it was assigned here by matching the sequence to germline. The CDR3 covers 19 residues. Deletions cut 0 bases from V and 3 bases from J, with 23 bases between. Germline assignment: CDR1 TSWWSYY and CDR2 QGS. Here the CDR3 reads CALGELESSRSFIPDKLIF. CDR3 DNA: TGTGCTCTTGGGGAACTAGAGTCGTCCCGGTCCTTTATTCCCGATAAACTCATCTTT.

This clone was recorded many times. V gene TRDV1 combines with J gene TRDJ1; 9 bases fit TRDD3. The CDR3 runs to 16 residues. Germline CDR1 and CDR2: TSWWSYY and QGS. J lost 0 bases, V lost 1 base, and 3 bases had no gene match. Written as DNA, the CDR3 is TGTGCTCTTGGGGAACCGCTGGGGGATGACACCGATAAACTCATCTTT. As protein: CALGEPLGDDTDKLIF.

This clone has only a few counts. For this DNA, TCRdb reports the protein of a much larger clone, which diverges at residue 15, most likely from a read error; the protein presented here is translated directly from the DNA. The chain uses TRDV1 and TRDJ1; the match to TRDD3 covers 10 bases. This CDR3 contains 21 residues. With 2 bases clipped from V and 11 bases from J, the junction kept 29 bases outside the gene matches. Germline-derived CDR1 and CDR2 are TSWWSYY and QGS. The CDR3 DNA is TGTGCTCTTGGGGAAATTGGCCTAAATACCCTTACTGGGGGATGGTCCGACAAGCTCATCTTT. Amino acid sequence: CALGEIGLNTLTGGWSDKLIF.

With respect to this clone: A read error likely explains why the TCRdb protein, taken from a much larger clone, differs from this DNA's translation at residue 8; the protein shown is translated from the DNA. This CDR3 is also generated by other DNA sequences in the sample. The chain couples TRDV1 to TRDJ1; 9 bases are shared with TRDD3. The ends lost 0 bases at V and 11 bases at J; junction bases unmatched: 34. The CDR3 loop spans 23 amino acids. Germline values: CDR1 TSWWSYY, CDR2 QGS. The CDR3 spells CALGELLIRSSTVLGDNSGGLIF. The CDR3 DNA reads TGTGCTCTTGGGGAACTACTTATAAGGTCTTCTACTGTACTGGGGGACAACTCCGGGGGGCTCATCTTT.

This clone has at least ten counts. At residue 7, TCRdb's protein is not the same as the translated DNA, so the protein here was read from the DNA. This chain joins TRDV1 and TRDJ1; 11 nucleotides line up with TRDD3. With 4 bases clipped from V and 4 bases from J, the junction kept 26 bases outside the gene matches. This CDR3 has 22 residues. Per the germline V gene, CDR1 is TSWWSYY and CDR2 is QGS. DNA of the CDR3: TGTGCTCTTGGGGCTACGCTAAGGGTACTGGGGGATAAAGGCTCCCCTGTCGATAAACTCATCTTT. It translates to CALGATLRVLGDKGSPVDKLIF.

Comment on this clone: This likely stems from a read error, as it lies one base from a far larger clone. The same CDR3 is also encoded by other DNA sequences in this sample. This chain joins TRDV1 and TRDJ1; 11 bases are shared with TRDD3. TCRdb is silent on the J gene; assignment here came from matching the DNA to germline. The CDR3 covers 22 residues. Germline-derived CDR1 and CDR2 are TSWWSYY and QGS. V lost 3 bases and J lost 2; bases outside the gene matches: 23. CDR3: CALGDLILQLLLGDTGTDKLIF. CDR3 nucleotides: TGTGCTCTTGGGGACCTTATCCTTCAACTTCTATTGGGGGATACGGGGACCGATAAACTCATCTTT.

This clone has only a few counts. TCRdb pairs this DNA with a much larger clone's protein that differs at residue 16, likely a read error; the protein shown was translated from the DNA. The chain couples TRDV1 to TRDJ1, with TRDD2 matching 9 bases. No J segment appears in TCRdb, so it was assigned here by matching the sequence to germline. CDR1 is TSWWSYY, CDR2 QGS, per germline. With 3 bases clipped from V and 7 bases from J, the junction kept 24 bases outside the gene matches. The CDR3 runs to 20 residues. CDR3 DNA: TGTGCTCTTGGGGAGCCTTCCTACCAGCGGGGATCCCCGACACCTCGTAAACTCATCTTT. This translates into CALGEPSYQRGSPTPRKLIF.

Regarding this clone: TCRdb's entry gives the protein of a much larger clone, which mismatches this DNA's translation at residue 13, likely from a read error; the protein reported here is translated from the DNA. CDR3 sequence: CALGVVLGGRYTNKLIF. The CDR3 DNA sequence: TGTGCTCTTGGGGTTGTGCTGGGGGGCCGGTACACCAATAAACTCATCTTT. This rearrangement joins TRDV1 to TRDJ1; 7 positions match TRDD3. The J gene was not available in TCRdb and was assigned here by matching the DNA to germline segments. CDR1 and CDR2 (germline): TSWWSYY, QGS. CDR3 size: 17 residues.

The table lists this clone with a few counts. The mismatch at residue 14 between this DNA's translation and the TCRdb protein of a much larger clone likely reflects a read error; the protein shown is translated from the DNA. V and J are TRDV1 and TRDJ1; D not resolved. TCRdb records no J gene; here it was assigned by comparing the DNA to germline. CDR1 TSWWSYY and CDR2 QGS come from the germline V gene. Deletions cut 1 base from V and 1 base from J, with 25 bases between. This CDR3 contains 20 residues. The CDR3 nucleotides read TGTGCTCTTGGGGAACGGGGCGATAGCCCTCGCCGACGTTCCACCGATAAACTCATCTTT. Its translation is CALGERGDSPRRRSTDKLIF.

On this clone itself: The TCRdb record carries a much larger clone's protein, which differs from this DNA's translation at residue 7; a read error is the likely cause, and the protein listed here is the DNA translation. V gene TRDV2 combines with J gene TRDJ1; D perhaps matches TRDD3 (5 bases). The J gene was missing in TCRdb and was found by matching the end of the DNA to germline. The germline V gene encodes CDR1 GEAIGNYY and CDR2 EKD. The CDR3 has 16 residues. V shed 3 bases and J shed 0 bases, with 16 bases lying between them. The CDR3 here is CACDPLEGDHTDKLIF. The CDR3 nucleotides are TGTGCCTGTGACCCACTGGAGGGCGATCACACCGATAAACTCATCTTT.